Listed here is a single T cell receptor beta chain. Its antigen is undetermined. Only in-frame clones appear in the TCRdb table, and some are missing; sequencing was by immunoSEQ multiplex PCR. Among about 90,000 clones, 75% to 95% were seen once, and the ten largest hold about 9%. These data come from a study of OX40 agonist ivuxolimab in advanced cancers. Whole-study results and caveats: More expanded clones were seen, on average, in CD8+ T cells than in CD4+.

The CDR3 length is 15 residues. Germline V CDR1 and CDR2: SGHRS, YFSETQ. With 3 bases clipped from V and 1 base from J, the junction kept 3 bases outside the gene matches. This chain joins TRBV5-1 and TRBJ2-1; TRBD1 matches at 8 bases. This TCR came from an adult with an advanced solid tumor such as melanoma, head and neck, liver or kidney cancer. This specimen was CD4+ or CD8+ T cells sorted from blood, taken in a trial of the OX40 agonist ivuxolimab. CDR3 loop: CASSSQGGSYNEQFF. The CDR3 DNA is TGCGCCAGCAGCTCACAGGGGGGATCCTACAATGAGCAGTTCTTC.